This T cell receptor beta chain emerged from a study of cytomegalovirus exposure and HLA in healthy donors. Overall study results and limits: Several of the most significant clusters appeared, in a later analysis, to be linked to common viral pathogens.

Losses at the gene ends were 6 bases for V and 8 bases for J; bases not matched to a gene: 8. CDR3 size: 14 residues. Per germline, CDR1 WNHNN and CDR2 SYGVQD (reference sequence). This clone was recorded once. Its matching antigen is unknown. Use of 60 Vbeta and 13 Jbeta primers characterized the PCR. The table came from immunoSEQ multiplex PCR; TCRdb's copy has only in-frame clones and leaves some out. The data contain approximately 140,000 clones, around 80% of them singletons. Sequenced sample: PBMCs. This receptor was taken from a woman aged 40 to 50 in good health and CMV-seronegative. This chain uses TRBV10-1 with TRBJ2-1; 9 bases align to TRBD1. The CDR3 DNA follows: TGCGCCAGCAGACCGGGACAGGGTAGCGATGAGCAGTTCTTC. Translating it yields CASRPGQGSDEQFF.